This TCR beta chain was captured in a study of blood T cell repertoires in COVID-19. Study as a whole: Samples of COVID-19 (acute and convalescent) were obtained from the United States, Italy and Spain.

This clone was seen a single time. Under the authors' procedure: Estimation of nucleated cell counts was performed using reference gene primer amplification. Using immunoSEQ multiplex PCR, the repertoire was profiled, and TCRdb retains in-frame clones only, with some absent. From that table come the V and J calls and clone size; the DNA was used to work out D and trimming. The table lists 110,000 to 150,000 clones, over 70% of them singletons. This CDR3 is 13 amino acids long. V lost 0 bases and J lost 8, with 11 bases in between. Germline V gives CDR1 SGHNT, CDR2 YYREEE (reference sequence). The rearrangement links TRBV5-4 to TRBJ1-2, with D perhaps TRBD1 (5 bases). The sample was peripheral blood. The sequence came from a woman aged 60-75 years with acute or convalescent COVID-19. In DNA, the CDR3 is TGTGCCAGCAGCTTGGAAGGGGTTTGGGGCTACACCTTC. Translation: CASSLEGVWGYTF.